A selection of T cell receptor beta chains follows, all from one sample in a study of cytomegalovirus exposure and HLA in healthy donors. Repertoires were generated with immunoSEQ multiplex PCR, while TCRdb's copy carries only in-frame clones and drops some. Of 150,000 or so clones in the sample, 65% to 85% are singletons; the top ten hold roughly 2.8%. The sample was PBMCs. Every receptor here comes from a young man in good health and CMV-seronegative. CDR3s include the opening cysteine and the closing phenylalanine or tryptophan. D genes are given only for firm matches. The size of a clone is reported for some rows only, either as once, few or many, or as a class for expanded clones.

D	size	V	J	CDR3	DNA
-	-	TRBV20-1	TRBJ2-2	CSAGDTGELFF	TGCAGTGCCGGGGACACCGGGGAGCTGTTTTTT
TRBD1	-	TRBV19	TRBJ1-2	CASSSDRVYGYTF	TGTGCCAGTAGTTCCGACAGGGTCTATGGCTACACCTTC
TRBD2	few	TRBV2	TRBJ2-3	CASSGGERGGGDTQYF	TGTGCCAGCAGTGGGGGGGAGCGGGGGGGCGGGGATACGCAGTATTTT
TRBD1	-	TRBV10-3	TRBJ2-3	CAISGGDRGLTDTQYF	TGTGCCATCAGTGGCGGGGACAGGGGATTGACAGATACGCAGTATTTT
-	-	TRBV4-3	TRBJ2-7	CASSQDPAGGMNEQYF	TGCGCCAGCAGCCAAGATCCGGCAGGGGGGATGAACGAGCAGTACTTC
-	once	TRBV28	TRBJ2-5	CASSLFTEQETQYF	TGTGCCAGCAGTTTATTTACAGAACAAGAGACCCAGTACTTC
TRBD1	-	TRBV19	TRBJ1-5	CASKGDRGPFSNQPQHF	TGTGCCAGTAAGGGGGACAGGGGCCCTTTTAGCAATCAGCCCCAGCATTTT
-	once	TRBV5-4	TRBJ1-2	CASSDLDNGYTF	TGTGCCAGCAGCGACCTCGACAATGGCTACACCTTC
-	-	TRBV14	TRBJ2-7	CASSQLQGLSSYEQYF	TGTGCCAGCAGCCAGCTACAGGGATTGAGCTCCTACGAGCAGTACTTC
-	-	TRBV19	TRBJ1-5	CASRWSGDSNQPQHF	TGTGCCAGTAGGTGGTCCGGGGATAGCAATCAGCCCCAGCATTTT
TRBD1	once	TRBV5-1	TRBJ2-5	CASSPQTGKEETQYF	TGCGCCAGCAGCCCACAGACAGGGAAGGAGGAGACCCAGTACTTC
TRBD1	-	TRBV5-5	TRBJ2-7	CASSISGTGEYEQYF	TGTGCCAGCAGCATTTCCGGGACAGGGGAATACGAGCAGTACTTC
TRBD1	-	TRBV7-6	TRBJ1-2	CASSSDQGAIEVGYTF	TGTGCCAGCAGCTCCGATCAGGGGGCAATTGAAGTTGGCTACACCTTC
-	-	TRBV27	TRBJ1-2	CASSLWGRGEYGYTF	TGTGCCAGCAGTTTATGGGGCAGGGGAGAATATGGCTACACCTTC
TRBD2	-	TRBV4-2	TRBJ2-7	CASSQAPGGAYEQYF	TGTGCCAGCAGCCAAGCGCCGGGGGGGGCCTACGAGCAGTACTTC
TRBD1	-	TRBV19	TRBJ2-2	CASSYRGTGELFF	TGTGCCAGTAGTTACAGGGGTACCGGGGAGCTGTTTTTT
-	once	TRBV11-1	TRBJ2-1	CASSLVTSYNEQFF	TGTGCCAGCAGCTTAGTGACTTCATACAATGAGCAGTTCTTC
-	-	TRBV11-2	TRBJ2-3	CASSFADTQYF	TGTGCCAGCAGCTTTGCGGATACGCAGTATTTT
TRBD1	-	TRBV11-3	TRBJ2-6	CASSSGGRDRAGVLTF	TGTGCCAGCAGCTCAGGAGGACGGGACAGGGCAGGGGTCCTGACTTTC
TRBD1	-	TRBV11-2	TRBJ1-4	CASTKDRGSEKLFF	TGTGCCAGCACCAAGGACAGGGGAAGTGAAAAACTGTTTTTT
-	once	TRBV5-1	TRBJ1-2	CASSFTDNYGYTF	TGCGCCAGCAGCTTTACGGATAACTACGGCTACACCTTC
-	once	TRBV27	TRBJ2-3	CASSSVLAPTDTQYF	TGTGCCAGCAGTTCAGTACTAGCCCCAACAGATACGCAGTATTTT
TRBD2	-	TRBV4-2	TRBJ2-1	CASSRGLAGGNEQFF	TGTGCCAGCAGCCGCGGACTAGCGGGGGGGAATGAGCAGTTCTTC
-	-	TRBV4-2	TRBJ1-6	CASSQDSRGWSSPLHF	TGTGCCAGCAGCCAAGATAGCCGAGGATGGAGTTCACCCCTCCACTTT
TRBD1	-	TRBV4-1	TRBJ1-4	CASSQEDREGKLFF	TGCGCCAGCAGCCAGGAGGACAGGGAGGGAAAACTGTTTTTT
-	-	TRBV10-1	TRBJ1-6	CASSDGQIYNSPLHF	TGCGCCAGCAGTGACGGACAGATCTATAATTCACCCCTCCACTTT
TRBD1	-	TRBV29-1	TRBJ1-2	CSARDSYGYTF	TGCAGCGCCCGGGACAGCTATGGCTACACCTTC
-	few	TRBV7-8	TRBJ2-5	CASSLVWARGETQYF	TGTGCCAGCAGCTTAGTCTGGGCCCGAGGGGAGACCCAGTACTTC
-	few	TRBV28	TRBJ1-5	CASSLTQAQHF	TGTGCCAGCAGTTTAACCCAGGCCCAGCATTTT
TRBD1	-	TRBV28	TRBJ2-3	CASSFILGGTGGTTDTQYF	TGTGCCAGCAGTTTTATACTTGGGGGGACAGGGGGAACCACAGATACGCAGTATTTT
-	-	TRBV2	TRBJ2-1	CASSVGTPYNEQFF	TGTGCCAGCAGTGTCGGGACACCCTACAATGAGCAGTTCTTC
TRBD2	-	TRBV19	TRBJ2-1	CASSIAGSGGRNEQFF	TGTGCCAGTAGTATAGCTGGTAGCGGGGGCCGAAATGAGCAGTTCTTC
TRBD1	-	TRBV5-6	TRBJ1-1	CASNQDRETEAFF	TGTGCCAGCAACCAGGACAGGGAAACTGAAGCTTTCTTT
-	-	TRBV5-1	TRBJ1-2	CASKASNYGYTF	TGCGCCAGCAAAGCTTCCAACTATGGCTACACCTTC
-	-	TRBV6-5	TRBJ2-3	CASSYGLASDTQYF	TGTGCCAGCAGTTACGGCCTAGCCTCCGATACGCAGTATTTT
-	-	TRBV9	TRBJ1-6	CASSPSGGLAYNSPLHF	TGTGCCAGCAGCCCCAGCGGGGGTCTGGCCTATAATTCACCCCTCCACTTT
TRBD1	-	TRBV10-3	TRBJ2-1	CAISFRTGVGEQFF	TGTGCCATCAGTTTTCGGACAGGGGTGGGTGAGCAGTTCTTC
TRBD1	few	TRBV5-4	TRBJ2-1	CASSARDRSNEQFF	TGTGCCAGCAGCGCCCGGGACAGGAGCAATGAGCAGTTCTTC
-	few	TRBV5-6	TRBJ1-2	CASSWRQDFYYGYTF	TGTGCCAGCAGCTGGCGACAGGATTTCTACTATGGCTACACCTTC
-	-	TRBV27	TRBJ1-2	CASSLNRPNYGYTF	TGTGCCAGCAGTTTAAACAGGCCTAACTATGGCTACACCTTC
TRBD1	-	TRBV6-1	TRBJ1-1	CASSTGGIGTEAFF	TGTGCCAGCAGCACAGGGGGCATAGGCACTGAAGCTTTCTTT
-	-	TRBV5-1	TRBJ1-3	CASSYSQGKLYF	TGCGCCAGCTCGTATTCACAGGGAAAATTATATTTT